This TCR beta chain was found in a study of cytomegalovirus exposure and HLA in healthy donors. Whole-study results and caveats: A later analysis revealed that TCR association rates differed between HLA loci, peaking at DRB1 and bottoming out at HLA-C. In a later analysis, most CMV-associated TCR beta chains appeared HLA-restricted.

This clone has just a few counts. Its antigen is as yet unknown. With 60 Vbeta and 13 Jbeta primers, the PCR was carried out. This table comes from immunoSEQ multiplex PCR, and its TCRdb copy is limited to in-frame clones, with some not included. Of approximately 110,000 clones in the sample, 15% are singletons; the top ten hold 1.9%. Sequenced: PBMCs. The TCR originated in a woman younger than 35 in good health and CMV-seronegative.

The DNA for the CDR3 is TGTGCCAGCAGCGTAGAGGGGGCGCATCCCGGGGAGCTGTTTTTT. Protein sequence: CASSVEGAHPGELFF. The chain is built from TRBV9 and TRBJ2-2; 7 nucleotides line up with TRBD1. The CDR3 is 15 amino acids. Looked up from germline, CDR1 is SGDLS and CDR2 is YYNGEE. Unmatched junction bases numbered 5, after V lost 0 bases and J lost 6 bases.